This TCR beta chain was recovered during a study of blood T cell repertoires in COVID-19. The method was immunoSEQ multiplex PCR; TCRdb's version includes in-frame clones alone and lacks a portion of them. The table records tens of thousands of clones, 90% of them present only once. The receptor comes from a woman aged 80 or over with acute or convalescent COVID-19. The sample was peripheral blood.

The CDR3 is CSVGAGGPYGELFF. The CDR3 coding sequence is TGCAGCGTTGGGGCGGGAGGGCCGTACGGGGAGCTGTTTTTT. J is TRBJ2-2 and V is TRBV29-1; TRBD2 aligns across 9 bases. CDR1 and CDR2 (germline): SQVTM, ANQGSEA. The CDR3 loop spans 14 amino acids. Germline trimming cut 4 bases from V and 7 bases from J; bases unmatched to any gene: 7.